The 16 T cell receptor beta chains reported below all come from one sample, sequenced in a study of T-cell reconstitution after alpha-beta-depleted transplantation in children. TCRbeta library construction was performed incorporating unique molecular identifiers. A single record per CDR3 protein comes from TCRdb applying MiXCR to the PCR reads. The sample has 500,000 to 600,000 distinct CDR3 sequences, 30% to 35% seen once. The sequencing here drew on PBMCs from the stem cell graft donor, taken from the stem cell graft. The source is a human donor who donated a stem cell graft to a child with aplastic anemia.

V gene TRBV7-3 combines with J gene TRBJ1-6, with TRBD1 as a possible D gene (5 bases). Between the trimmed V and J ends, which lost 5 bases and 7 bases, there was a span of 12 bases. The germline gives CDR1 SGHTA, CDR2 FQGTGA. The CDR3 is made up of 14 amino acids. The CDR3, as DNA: TGTGCCAGCAGCCTCGCGGGGCCCAATTCACCCCTCCACTTT. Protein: CASSLAGPNSPLHF.

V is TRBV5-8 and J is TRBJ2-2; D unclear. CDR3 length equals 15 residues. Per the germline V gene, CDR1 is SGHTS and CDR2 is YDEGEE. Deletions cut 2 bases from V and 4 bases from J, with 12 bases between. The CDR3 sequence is CASSFIAQPTGELFF. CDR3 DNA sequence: TGTGCCAGCAGCTTTATAGCCCAACCCACCGGGGAGCTGTTTTTT. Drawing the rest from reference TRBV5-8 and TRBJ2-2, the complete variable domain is EAGVTQSPTHLIKTRGQQATLRCSPISGHTSVYWYQQALGLGLQFLLWYDEGEERNRGNFPPRFSGRQFPNYSSELNVNALELEDSALYLCASSFIAQPTGELFFGEGSRLTVL.

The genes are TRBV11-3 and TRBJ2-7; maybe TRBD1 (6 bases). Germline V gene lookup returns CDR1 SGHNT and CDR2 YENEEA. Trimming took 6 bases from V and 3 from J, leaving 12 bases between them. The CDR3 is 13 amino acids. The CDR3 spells CASSRQAIYEQYF. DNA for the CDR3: TGTGCCAGCAGTCGACAGGCTATCTACGAGCAGTACTTC.

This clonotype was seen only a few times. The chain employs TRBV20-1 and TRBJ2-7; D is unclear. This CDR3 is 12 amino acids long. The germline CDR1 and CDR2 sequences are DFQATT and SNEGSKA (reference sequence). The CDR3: CSAVGRGYEQYF. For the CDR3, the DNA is TGCAGCGCTGTAGGACGCGGCTACGAGCAGTACTTC.

CDR3 DNA: TGTGCCAGCAGCCTCACCAATCCTGAAAAACTGTTTTTT. Translation: CASSLTNPEKLFF. The chain links TRBV11-1 to TRBJ1-4, with D uncertain. V dropped 5 bases and J dropped 7 bases, with 11 bases sitting between them. The CDR3 runs 13 residues. Germline loops: CDR1 SGHAT, CDR2 FQDESV (reference sequence).

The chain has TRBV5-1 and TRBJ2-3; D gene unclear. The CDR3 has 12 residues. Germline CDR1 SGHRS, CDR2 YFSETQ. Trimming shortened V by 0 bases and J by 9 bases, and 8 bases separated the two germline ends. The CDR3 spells CASSLDGPTQYF. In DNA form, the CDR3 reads TGCGCCAGCAGCTTGGACGGACCAACGCAGTATTTT.

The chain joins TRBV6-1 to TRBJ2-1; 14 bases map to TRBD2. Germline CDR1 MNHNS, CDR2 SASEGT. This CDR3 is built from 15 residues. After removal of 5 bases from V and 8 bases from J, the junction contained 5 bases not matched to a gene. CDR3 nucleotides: TGTGCCAGCAGTCCACGACTAGCGGGAGGGGATGAGCAGTTCTTC. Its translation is CASSPRLAGGDEQFF.

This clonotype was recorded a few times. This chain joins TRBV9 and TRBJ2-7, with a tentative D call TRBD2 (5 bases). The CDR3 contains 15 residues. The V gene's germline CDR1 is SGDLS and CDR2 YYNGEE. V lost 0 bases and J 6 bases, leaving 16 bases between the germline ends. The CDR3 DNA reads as TGTGCCAGCAGCGTAGCCTCCACTAGGTTGGGCGAGCAGTACTTC. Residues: CASSVASTRLGEQYF.

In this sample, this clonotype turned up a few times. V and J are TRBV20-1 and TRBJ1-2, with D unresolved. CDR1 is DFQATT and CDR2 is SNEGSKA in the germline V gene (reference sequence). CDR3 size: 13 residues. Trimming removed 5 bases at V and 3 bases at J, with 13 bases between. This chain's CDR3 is CSAWRDEDYGYTF. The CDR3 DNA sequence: TGCAGTGCTTGGCGAGACGAAGACTATGGCTACACCTTC.

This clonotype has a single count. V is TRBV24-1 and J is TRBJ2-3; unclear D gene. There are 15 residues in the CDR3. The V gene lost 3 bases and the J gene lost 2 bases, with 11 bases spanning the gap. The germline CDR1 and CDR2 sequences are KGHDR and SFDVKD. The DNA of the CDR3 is TGTGCCACCAGTGATCGGCGTACGCTCACAGATACGCAGTATTTT. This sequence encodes CATSDRRTLTDTQYF.

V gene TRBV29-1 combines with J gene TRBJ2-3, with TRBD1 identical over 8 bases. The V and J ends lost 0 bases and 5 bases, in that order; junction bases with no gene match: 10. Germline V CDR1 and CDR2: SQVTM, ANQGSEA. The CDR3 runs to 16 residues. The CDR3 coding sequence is TGCAGCGTTGAAGACCCTAGGACAGGGTGGGGAGATACGCAGTATTTT. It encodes CSVEDPRTGWGDTQYF.

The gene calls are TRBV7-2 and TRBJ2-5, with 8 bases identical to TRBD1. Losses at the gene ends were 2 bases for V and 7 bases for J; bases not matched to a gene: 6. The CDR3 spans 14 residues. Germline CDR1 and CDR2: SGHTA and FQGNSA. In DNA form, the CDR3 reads TGTGCCAGCAGCTTAACCGGACAGGGAGGGACCCAGTACTTC. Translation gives CASSLTGQGGTQYF.

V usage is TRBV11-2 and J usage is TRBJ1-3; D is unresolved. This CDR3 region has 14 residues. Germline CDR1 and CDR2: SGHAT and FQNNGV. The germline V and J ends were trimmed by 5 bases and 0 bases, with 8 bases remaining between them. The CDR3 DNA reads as TGTGCCAGCAGCCCTCACTACTCTGGAAACACCATATATTTT. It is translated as CASSPHYSGNTIYF. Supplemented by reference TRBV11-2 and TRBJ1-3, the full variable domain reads EAGVAQSPRYKIIEKRQSVAFWCNPISGHATLYWYQQILGQGPKLLIQFQNNGVVDDSQLPKDRFSAERLKGVDSTLKIQPAKLEDSAVYLCASSPHYSGNTIYFGEGSWLTVV.

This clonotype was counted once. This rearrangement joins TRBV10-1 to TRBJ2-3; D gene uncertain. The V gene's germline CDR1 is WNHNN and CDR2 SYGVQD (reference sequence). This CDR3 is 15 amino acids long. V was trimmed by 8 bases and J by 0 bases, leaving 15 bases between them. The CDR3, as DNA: TGCGCCAGCTCCAACCCGGACCCTAGCACAGATACGCAGTATTTT. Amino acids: CASSNPDPSTDTQYF.

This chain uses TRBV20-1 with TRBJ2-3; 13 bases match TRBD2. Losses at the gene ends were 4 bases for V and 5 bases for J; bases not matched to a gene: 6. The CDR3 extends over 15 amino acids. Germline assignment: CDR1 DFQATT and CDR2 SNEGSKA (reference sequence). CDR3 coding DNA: TGCAGTGCTACCCGGACTAGCGGGAGTCAAGATACGCAGTATTTT. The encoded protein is CSATRTSGSQDTQYF.

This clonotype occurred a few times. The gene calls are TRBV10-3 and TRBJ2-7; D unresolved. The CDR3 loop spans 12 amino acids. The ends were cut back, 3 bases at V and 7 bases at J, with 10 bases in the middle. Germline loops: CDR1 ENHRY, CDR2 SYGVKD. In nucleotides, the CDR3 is TGTGCCATCAGTGACTCCCTCGGGGAGCAGTACGTC. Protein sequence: CAISDSLGEQYV.